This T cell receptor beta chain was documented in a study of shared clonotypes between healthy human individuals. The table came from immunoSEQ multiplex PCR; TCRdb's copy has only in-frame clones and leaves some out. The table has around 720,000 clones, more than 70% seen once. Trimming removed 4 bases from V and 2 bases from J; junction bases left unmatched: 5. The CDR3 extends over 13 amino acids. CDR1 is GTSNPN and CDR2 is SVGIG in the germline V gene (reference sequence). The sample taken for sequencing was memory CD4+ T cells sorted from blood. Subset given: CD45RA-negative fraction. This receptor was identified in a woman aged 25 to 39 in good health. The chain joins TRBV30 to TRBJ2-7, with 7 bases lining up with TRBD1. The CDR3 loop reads CAWTPGQPYEQYF. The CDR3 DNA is TGTGCCTGGACGCCGGGACAGCCCTACGAGCAGTACTTC.